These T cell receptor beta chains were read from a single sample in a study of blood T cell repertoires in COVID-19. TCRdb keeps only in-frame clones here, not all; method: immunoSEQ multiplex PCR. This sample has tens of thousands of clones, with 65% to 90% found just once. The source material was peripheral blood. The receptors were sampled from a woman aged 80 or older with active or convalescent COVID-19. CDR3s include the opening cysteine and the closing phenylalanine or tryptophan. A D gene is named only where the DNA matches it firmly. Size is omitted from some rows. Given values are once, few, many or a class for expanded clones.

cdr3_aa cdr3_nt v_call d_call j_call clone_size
CASSYSGRPPYEQYF TGTGCCAGCAGTTATAGCGGGAGGCCCCCCTACGAGCAGTACTTC TRBV6-5 TRBD2 TRBJ2-7 NA
CASRRENTGELFF TGTGCCAGCAGGAGGGAGAACACCGGGGAGCTGTTTTTT TRBV6-4 NA TRBJ2-2 NA
CASSGYAYNSPLHF TGTGCTAGTTCAGGTTACGCCTATAATTCACCCCTCCACTTT TRBV12-5 NA TRBJ1-6 NA
CASSYNRLAKNIQYF TGTGCCAGCAGTTACAACCGACTAGCCAAAAACATTCAGTACTTC TRBV6-5 NA TRBJ2-4 NA
CASSVRGSKTDTQYF TGTGCCAGCAGCGTGCGCGGGAGCAAAACAGATACGCAGTATTTT TRBV9 TRBD2 TRBJ2-3 NA
CASSDVTENTEAFF TGTGCCAGCAGCGATGTAACAGAGAACACTGAAGCTTTCTTT TRBV7-9 NA TRBJ1-1 NA
CASSIVLRQGARNEQYF TGTGCCAGTAGTATAGTCCTCCGACAGGGGGCAAGGAACGAGCAGTACTTC TRBV19 TRBD1 TRBJ2-7 NA
CASGWTGSSGKFF TGCGCCAGCGGATGGACAGGCTCTAGCGGGAAGTTCTTC TRBV4-1 TRBD2 TRBJ2-1 few
CASSQGADSGELFF TGTGCCAGCTCACAGGGGGCAGATTCCGGGGAGCTGTTTTTT TRBV18 TRBD1 TRBJ2-2 NA
CSASYRGRVEKLFF TGCAGTGCTAGTTATAGGGGGCGCGTTGAAAAACTGTTTTTT TRBV20-1 TRBD1 TRBJ1-4 NA
CAHHRGLGGELFF TGTGCTCATCACAGGGGGCTGGGTGGGGAGCTGTTTTTT TRBV28 TRBD1 TRBJ2-2 NA
CASRSGDPGELFF TGTGCCAGCAGGTCAGGGGATCCCGGGGAGCTGTTTTTT TRBV28 NA TRBJ2-2 NA
CASSRLAGGSFRSYNEQFF TGTGCCAGTAGCCGCCTAGCGGGGGGTTCTTTCCGCTCCTACAATGAGCAGTTCTTC TRBV19 TRBD2 TRBJ2-1 NA
CASSLTGSSGNTIYF TGTGCCAGCAGCTTGACAGGGAGCTCTGGAAACACCATATATTTT TRBV5-6 NA TRBJ1-3 NA
CASSARTGGGSGELFF TGTGCTAGCAGCGCCAGGACAGGGGGCGGTTCCGGGGAGCTGTTTTTT TRBV7-7 TRBD1 TRBJ2-2 NA
CASSPSGGHGGYTF TGTGCCAGCAGCCCTTCCGGGGGGCATGGCGGCTACACCTTC TRBV7-9 NA TRBJ1-2 NA
CASSWASRGYNEQFF TGTGCCAGCAGTTGGGCATCTAGGGGGTACAATGAGCAGTTCTTC TRBV28 NA TRBJ2-1 few
CASSHSGSSQPQHF TGTGCCAGTAGTCACTCAGGGTCCAGTCAGCCCCAGCATTTT TRBV19 NA TRBJ1-5 NA
CASSPGTPVEYTDTQYF TGTGCCAGCAGCCCCGGGACTCCGGTGGAATACACAGATACGCAGTATTTT TRBV14 NA TRBJ2-3 NA
CASSSSSWTVPYEQYF TGTGCCAGTAGTTCATCATCGTGGACAGTCCCCTACGAGCAGTACTTC TRBV19 NA TRBJ2-7 NA
CSVGLTSGLYNEQFF TGCAGCGTCGGTCTGACTAGCGGGTTATACAATGAGCAGTTCTTC TRBV29-1 TRBD2 TRBJ2-1 NA
CAWTAGAGAGETQYF TGTGCCTGGACCGCGGGGGCGGGGGCTGGGGAGACCCAGTACTTC TRBV30 NA TRBJ2-5 once
CATSDGFQETQYF TGTGCCACCAGTGATGGCTTCCAAGAGACCCAGTACTTC TRBV24-1 NA TRBJ2-5 NA
CASSLNRVGTEAFF TGTGCCAGCAGTTTAAACAGGGTTGGCACTGAAGCTTTCTTT TRBV6-5 NA TRBJ1-1 NA
CASSQEGGRGLFPSGANVLTF TGCGCCAGCAGCCAAGAGGGCGGCAGGGGATTATTTCCCTCTGGGGCCAACGTCCTGACTTTC TRBV4-3 NA TRBJ2-6 NA
CASSLGTSRNEQFF TGTGCCAGCAGTTTAGGGACTAGCCGGAATGAGCAGTTCTTC TRBV27 TRBD2 TRBJ2-1 NA
CASSPRGPQGNYQPQHF TGTGCCAGCAGTCCCCGGGGGCCACAGGGGAACTATCAGCCCCAGCATTTT TRBV6-6 TRBD1 TRBJ1-5 few
CASSLQGRTDTQYF TGTGCCAGCAGTTTACAGGGCCGCACAGATACGCAGTATTTT TRBV28 NA TRBJ2-3 NA
CASSQESGQRYEQYF TGCGCCAGCAGCCAAGAATCCGGACAGCGTTACGAGCAGTACTTC TRBV4-3 NA TRBJ2-7 NA
CASGEGRNTGELFF TGTGCCAGCGGGGAGGGGCGAAACACCGGGGAGCTGTTTTTT TRBV7-3 TRBD2 TRBJ2-2 few
CAPAPAGARRRETQYF TGTGCCCCCGCCCCCGCGGGAGCCAGGAGGCGGGAGACCCAGTACTTC TRBV3-1/TRBV3-2 TRBD2 TRBJ2-5 NA
CASSQGALAGGPNEQFF TGCGCCAGCAGCCAAGGGGCCCTAGCGGGAGGGCCCAATGAGCAGTTCTTC TRBV4-3 TRBD2 TRBJ2-1 NA
CASSRTGGYNGELFF TGCGCCAGCAGCCGCACAGGGGGGTACAACGGGGAGCTGTTTTTT TRBV4-3 TRBD1 TRBJ2-2 NA
CASSTVGGSPTNYGYTF TGTGCCAGTAGCACCGTGGGAGGCAGTCCAACTAACTATGGCTACACCTTC TRBV19 NA TRBJ1-2 NA
CSVVLDRGFYEQYF TGCAGCGTTGTGCTCGACAGGGGCTTCTACGAGCAGTACTTC TRBV29-1 TRBD1 TRBJ2-7 NA
CASSPRLGLAGVDEQYF TGTGCCAGCAGCCCTAGATTGGGTCTAGCGGGAGTTGACGAGCAGTACTTC TRBV11-3 TRBD2 TRBJ2-7 NA
CASNVQGNTIYF TGTGCCAGTAATGTACAGGGCAACACCATATATTTT TRBV19 NA TRBJ1-3 NA
CASSESEGAQFF TGTGCCAGCAGTGAGTCGGAGGGGGCCCAGTTCTTC TRBV12-3/TRBV12-4 NA TRBJ2-1 NA
CASSLAPLAGDEQFF TGTGCCAGCAGCTTAGCCCCACTAGCGGGAGACGAGCAGTTCTTC TRBV11-2 TRBD2 TRBJ2-1 NA
CASSLRRDTEAFF TGTGCTAGCAGCTTACGGAGGGACACTGAAGCTTTCTTT TRBV7-7 NA TRBJ1-1 NA
CASSLGLAGGSGDTQYF TGCGCCAGCAGCTTGGGACTAGCGGGGGGGTCCGGAGATACGCAGTATTTT TRBV5-1 TRBD2 TRBJ2-3 once